Each of the 7 T cell receptor beta chains below was sequenced from the same sample in a study of Graves' ophthalmopathy and Graves' hyperthyroidism. Researchers took RNA transcripts and amplified TCR beta CDR3 regions from them. The library came from an HTBI-primed first-round RT-PCR and a second-round multiplex PCR. From the multiplex PCR reads, TCRdb called clonotypes with MiXCR, one entry per CDR3 protein. This sample yields hundreds of thousands of distinct CDR3 sequences, of which about 21% are seen a single time; 2.5% to 3% belongs to the top ten. Input material: peripheral blood. The receptor set was obtained from a woman under 30 with stable Graves' hyperthyroidism.

This clonotype was observed at least ten times. V usage is TRBV16 and J usage is TRBJ2-7; perhaps TRBD2 as D (5 bases). The germline V gene encodes CDR1 KGHSY and CDR2 FQNENV. Trimming took 10 bases from V and 2 from J, leaving 15 bases between them. The CDR3 has 13 amino acids. The CDR3 loop is CANGPGETYEQYF. The CDR3 DNA follows: TGTGCCAACGGCCCCGGGGAGACCTACGAGCAGTACTTC.

This clonotype has at least ten counts. The chain links TRBV30 to TRBJ1-1; D might be TRBD1 (5 bases). Deletions cut 3 bases from V and 8 bases from J, with 13 bases between. The CDR3 runs to 12 residues. In germline, CDR1 is GTSNPN, CDR2 SVGIG (reference sequence). Written as DNA, the CDR3 is TGTGCCTGGAGGGGGGGATGGGCCGAAGCTTTCTTT. Translating gives CAWRGGWAEAFF.

This clonotype was seen repeatedly, ten times or more. The chain recombines TRBV6-5 with TRBJ2-7; TRBD2 matches 9 bases. With V trimmed by 5 bases and J by 4 bases, 9 bases remained unmatched. The CDR3 extends over 15 amino acids. Per germline, CDR1 MNHEY and CDR2 SVGAGI. DNA of the CDR3: TGTGCCAGCAGTCCCCAGGGTAGCGGGAGTTACGAGCAGTACTTC. This gives the protein CASSPQGSGSYEQYF.

V usage is TRBV6-1 and J usage is TRBJ2-7; TRBD1 or TRBD2 may be the D gene (5 bases each). Germline V gene data show CDR1 as MNHNS and CDR2 as SASEGT. The CDR3 is 18 amino acids. Trimming stripped 7 bases from V and 4 bases from J, with 29 bases between. The CDR3 spells CASNAGAGTQFARYEQYF. As DNA, the CDR3 is TGTGCCAGCAATGCCGGGGCAGGGACCCAATTTGCCAGATACGAGCAGTACTTC.

The gene calls are TRBV15 and TRBJ1-5; no firm D call. Germline CDR1 reads LNHNV; CDR2 reads YYDKDF (reference sequence). This CDR3 has 17 residues. V shed 0 bases and J shed 0 bases, with 12 bases lying between them. This chain's CDR3 is CATSRDKQTYSNQPQHF. The CDR3 nucleotides read TGTGCCACCAGCAGAGATAAACAGACCTATAGCAATCAGCCCCAGCATTTT.

DNA of the CDR3: TGTGCCAGCAGCCCGAGGGGACCCTATCAGCCCCAGCATTTT. Protein sequence: CASSPRGPYQPQHF. V is TRBV11-2 and J is TRBJ1-5; tentative D call: TRBD1 (5 bases). The germline V gene has CDR1 SGHAT and CDR2 FQNNGV. This CDR3 is 14 amino acids long. Between the trimmed V and J ends, which lost 5 bases and 5 bases, there was a span of 13 bases.

This clonotype occurred many times. The germline gene is not matched at one end of the junction; a read error may be the cause. V is TRBV7-8 and J is TRBJ1-1, with unresolved D. This CDR3 region has 11 residues. Per the germline V gene, CDR1 is SGHVS and CDR2 is FQNEAQ. CDR3 sequence: CASSYGREASF. CDR3 DNA: TGTGCCAGCAGCTATGGTCGAGAAGCTTCCTTT.